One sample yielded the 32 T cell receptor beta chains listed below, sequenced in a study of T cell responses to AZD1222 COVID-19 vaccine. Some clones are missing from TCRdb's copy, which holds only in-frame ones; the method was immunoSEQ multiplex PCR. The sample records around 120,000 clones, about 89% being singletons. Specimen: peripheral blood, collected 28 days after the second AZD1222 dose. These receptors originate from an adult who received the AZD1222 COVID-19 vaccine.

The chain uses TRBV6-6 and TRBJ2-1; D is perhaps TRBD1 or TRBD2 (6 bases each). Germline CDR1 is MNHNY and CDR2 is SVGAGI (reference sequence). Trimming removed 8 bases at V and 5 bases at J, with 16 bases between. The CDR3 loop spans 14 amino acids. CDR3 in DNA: TGTGCCAGCCGGGGGACCGACAGGAACAATGAGCAGTTCTTC. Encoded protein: CASRGTDRNNEQFF.

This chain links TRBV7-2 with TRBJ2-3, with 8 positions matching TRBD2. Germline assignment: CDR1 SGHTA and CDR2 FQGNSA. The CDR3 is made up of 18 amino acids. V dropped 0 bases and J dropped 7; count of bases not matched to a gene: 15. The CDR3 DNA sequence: TGTGCCAGCAGCTTAGCCCCCTGGGGGCGGGAGGCTACCAATACGCAGTATTTT. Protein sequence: CASSLAPWGREATNTQYF.

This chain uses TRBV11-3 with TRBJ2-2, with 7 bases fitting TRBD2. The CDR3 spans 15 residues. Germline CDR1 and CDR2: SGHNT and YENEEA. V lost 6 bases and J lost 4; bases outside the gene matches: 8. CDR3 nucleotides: TGTGCCAGCAGATACGGGACTACCTCCACCGGGGAGCTGTTTTTT. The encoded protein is CASRYGTTSTGELFF.

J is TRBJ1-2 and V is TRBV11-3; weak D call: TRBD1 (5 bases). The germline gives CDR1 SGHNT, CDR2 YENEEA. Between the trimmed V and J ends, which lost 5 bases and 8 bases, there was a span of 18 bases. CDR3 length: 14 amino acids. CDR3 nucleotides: TGTGCCAGCAGCCGGGCAGCAGGGTTGAGAGGCTACACCTTC. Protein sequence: CASSRAAGLRGYTF.

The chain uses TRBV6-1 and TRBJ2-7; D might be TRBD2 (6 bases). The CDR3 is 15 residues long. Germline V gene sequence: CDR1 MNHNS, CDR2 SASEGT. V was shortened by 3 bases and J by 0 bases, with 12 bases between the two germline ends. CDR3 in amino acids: CASSDLGGSSYEQYF. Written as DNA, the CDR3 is TGTGCCAGCAGTGACCTGGGGGGATCCTCCTACGAGCAGTACTTC.

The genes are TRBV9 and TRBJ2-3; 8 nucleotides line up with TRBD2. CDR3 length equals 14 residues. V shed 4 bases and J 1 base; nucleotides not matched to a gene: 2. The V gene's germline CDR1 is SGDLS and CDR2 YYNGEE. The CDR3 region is CASSTTSGTDTQYF. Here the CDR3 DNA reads TGTGCCAGCAGCACGACTAGCGGCACAGATACGCAGTATTTT.

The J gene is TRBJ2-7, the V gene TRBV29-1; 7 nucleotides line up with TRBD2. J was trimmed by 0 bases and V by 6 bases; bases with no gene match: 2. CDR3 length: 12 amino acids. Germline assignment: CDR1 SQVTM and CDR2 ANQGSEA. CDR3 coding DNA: TGCAGCGTGACTAGCAGCTCCTACGAGCAGTACTTC. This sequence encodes CSVTSSSYEQYF.

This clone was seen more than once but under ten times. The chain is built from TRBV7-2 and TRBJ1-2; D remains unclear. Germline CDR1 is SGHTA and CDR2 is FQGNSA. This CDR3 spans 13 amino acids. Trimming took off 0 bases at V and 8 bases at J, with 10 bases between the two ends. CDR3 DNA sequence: TGTGCCAGCAGCTTAGCACAATTAAGGGGCTACACCTTC. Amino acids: CASSLAQLRGYTF.

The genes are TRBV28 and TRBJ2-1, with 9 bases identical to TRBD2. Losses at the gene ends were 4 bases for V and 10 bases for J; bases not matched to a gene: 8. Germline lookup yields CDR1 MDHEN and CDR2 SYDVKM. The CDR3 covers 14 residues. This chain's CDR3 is CASSSTSSGTEQFF. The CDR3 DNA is TGTGCCAGCAGTTCCACCTCTAGCGGGACCGAGCAGTTCTTC.

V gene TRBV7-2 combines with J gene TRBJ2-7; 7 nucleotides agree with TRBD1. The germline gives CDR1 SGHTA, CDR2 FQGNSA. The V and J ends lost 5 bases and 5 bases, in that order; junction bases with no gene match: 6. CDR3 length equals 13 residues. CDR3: CASSRDRDNEQYF. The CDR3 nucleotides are TGTGCCAGCAGCCGAGACAGGGACAACGAGCAGTACTTC.

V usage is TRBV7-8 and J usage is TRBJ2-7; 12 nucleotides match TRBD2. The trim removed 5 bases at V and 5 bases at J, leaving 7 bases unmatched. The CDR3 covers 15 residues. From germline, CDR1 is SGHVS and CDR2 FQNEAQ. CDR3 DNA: TGTGCCAGCAGCCTAGGGACTAGCGGGTCCGACGAGCAGTACTTC. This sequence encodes CASSLGTSGSDEQYF.

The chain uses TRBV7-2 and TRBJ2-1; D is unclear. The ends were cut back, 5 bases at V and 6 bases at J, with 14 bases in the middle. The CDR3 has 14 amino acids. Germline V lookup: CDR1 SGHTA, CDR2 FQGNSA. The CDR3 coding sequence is TGTGCCAGCAGCCCCCGGTACCGCGGCAATGAGCAGTTCTTC. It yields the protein CASSPRYRGNEQFF.

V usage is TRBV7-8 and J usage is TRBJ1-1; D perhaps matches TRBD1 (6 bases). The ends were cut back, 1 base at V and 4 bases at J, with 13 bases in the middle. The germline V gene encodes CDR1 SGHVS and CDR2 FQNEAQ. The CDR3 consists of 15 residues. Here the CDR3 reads CASSLDRGLGTEAFF. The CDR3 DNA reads TGTGCCAGCAGCTTAGATCGGGGGCTTGGCACTGAAGCTTTCTTT. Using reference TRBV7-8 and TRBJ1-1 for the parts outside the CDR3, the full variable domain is GAGVSQSPRYKVAKRGQDVALRCDPISGHVSLFWYQQALGQGPEFLTYFQNEAQLDKSGLPSDRFFAERPEGSVSTLKIQRTQQEDSAVYLCASSLDRGLGTEAFFGQGTRLTVV.

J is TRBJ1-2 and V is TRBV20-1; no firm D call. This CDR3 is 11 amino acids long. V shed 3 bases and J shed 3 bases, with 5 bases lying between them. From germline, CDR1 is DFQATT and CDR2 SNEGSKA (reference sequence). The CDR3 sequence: CSASQDYGYTF. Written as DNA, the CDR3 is TGCAGTGCTAGCCAGGACTATGGCTACACCTTC.

CDR3 sequence reads: CASSLLGLAGVDEQYF. The CDR3, as DNA: TGTGCCAGCAGCTTATTGGGACTAGCGGGAGTCGACGAGCAGTACTTC. The gene calls are TRBV11-2 and TRBJ2-7; 14 bases are a match to TRBD2. The trim removed 2 bases at V and 5 bases at J, leaving 5 bases unmatched. CDR3 size: 16 residues. Germline CDR1 and CDR2: SGHAT and FQNNGV. Supplemented by reference TRBV11-2 and TRBJ2-7, the full variable domain reads EAGVAQSPRYKIIEKRQSVAFWCNPISGHATLYWYQQILGQGPKLLIQFQNNGVVDDSQLPKDRFSAERLKGVDSTLKIQPAKLEDSAVYLCASSLLGLAGVDEQYFGPGTRLTVT.

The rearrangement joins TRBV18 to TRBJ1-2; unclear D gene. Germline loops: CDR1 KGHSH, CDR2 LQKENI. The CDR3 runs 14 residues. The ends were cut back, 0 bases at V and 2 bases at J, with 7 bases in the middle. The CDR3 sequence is CASSPPSANYGYTF. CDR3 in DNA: TGTGCCAGCTCACCACCGTCGGCCAACTATGGCTACACCTTC.

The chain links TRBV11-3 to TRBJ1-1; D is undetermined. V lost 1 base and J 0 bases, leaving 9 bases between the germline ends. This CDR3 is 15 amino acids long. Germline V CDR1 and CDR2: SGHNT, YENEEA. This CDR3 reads CASSLARRVNTEAFF. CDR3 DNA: TGTGCCAGCAGCTTAGCCCGTAGGGTGAACACTGAAGCTTTCTTT.

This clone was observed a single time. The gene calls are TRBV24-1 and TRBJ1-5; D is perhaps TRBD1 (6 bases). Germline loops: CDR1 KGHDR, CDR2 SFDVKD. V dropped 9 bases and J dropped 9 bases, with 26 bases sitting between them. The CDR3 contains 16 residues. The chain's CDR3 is CATWTAAGAIDRPQHF. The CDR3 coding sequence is TGTGCCACCTGGACAGCCGCGGGGGCCATTGATCGGCCCCAGCATTTT.

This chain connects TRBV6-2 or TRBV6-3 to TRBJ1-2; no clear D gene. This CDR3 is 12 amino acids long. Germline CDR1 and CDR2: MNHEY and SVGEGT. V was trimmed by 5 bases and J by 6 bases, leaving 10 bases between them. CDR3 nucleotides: TGTGCCAGCAGTAACGGACCGGATGGCTACACCTTC. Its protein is CASSNGPDGYTF.

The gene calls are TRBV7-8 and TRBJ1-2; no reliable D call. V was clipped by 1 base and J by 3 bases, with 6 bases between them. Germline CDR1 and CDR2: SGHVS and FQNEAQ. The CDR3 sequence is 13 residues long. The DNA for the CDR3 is TGTGCCAGCAGCTTAGGACGGGACTATGGCTACACCTTC. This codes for CASSLGRDYGYTF.

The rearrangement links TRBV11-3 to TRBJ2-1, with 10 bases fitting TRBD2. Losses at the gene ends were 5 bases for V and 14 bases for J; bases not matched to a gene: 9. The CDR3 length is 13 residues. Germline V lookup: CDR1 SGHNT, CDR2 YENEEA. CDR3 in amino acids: CASSLASGGAEFF. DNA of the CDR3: TGTGCCAGCAGCCTAGCCAGCGGGGGGGCGGAGTTCTTC.

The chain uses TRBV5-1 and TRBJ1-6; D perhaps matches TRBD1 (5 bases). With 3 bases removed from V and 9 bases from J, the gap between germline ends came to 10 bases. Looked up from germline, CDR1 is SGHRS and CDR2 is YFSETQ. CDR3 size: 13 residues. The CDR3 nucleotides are TGCGCCAGCAGCTGGGACCGTACTTCACCCCTCCACTTT. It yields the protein CASSWDRTSPLHF.

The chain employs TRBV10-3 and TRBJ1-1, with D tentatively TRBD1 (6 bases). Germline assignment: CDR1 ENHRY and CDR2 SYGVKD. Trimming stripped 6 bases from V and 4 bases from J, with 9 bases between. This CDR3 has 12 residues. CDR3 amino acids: CAISKGGTEAFF. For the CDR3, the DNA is TGTGCCATCAGCAAGGGGGGCACTGAAGCTTTCTTT.

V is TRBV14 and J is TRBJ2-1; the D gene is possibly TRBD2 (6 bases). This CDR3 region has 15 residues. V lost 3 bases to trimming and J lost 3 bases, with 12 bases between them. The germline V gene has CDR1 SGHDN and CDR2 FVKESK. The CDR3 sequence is CASSQVAGLYNEQFF. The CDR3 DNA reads TGTGCCAGCAGCCAGGTGGCGGGACTCTACAATGAGCAGTTCTTC.

The CDR3 DNA reads as TGTGCCATCAGTGGTGACTTCCGGGAGGGTGAGCAGTTCTTC. This translates into CAISGDFREGEQFF. The chain joins TRBV10-3 to TRBJ2-1; 8 nucleotides line up with TRBD2. The trim removed 4 bases at V and 9 bases at J, leaving 8 bases unmatched. CDR1 and CDR2 (germline): ENHRY, SYGVKD. The CDR3 loop spans 14 amino acids.

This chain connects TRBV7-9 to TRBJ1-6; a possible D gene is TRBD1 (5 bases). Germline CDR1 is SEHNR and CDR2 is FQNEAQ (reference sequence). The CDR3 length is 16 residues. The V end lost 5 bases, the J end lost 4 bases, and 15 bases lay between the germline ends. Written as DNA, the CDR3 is TGTGCCAGCAGCCCGACCCTGGGGGGGTATAATTCACCCCTCCACTTT. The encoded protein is CASSPTLGGYNSPLHF. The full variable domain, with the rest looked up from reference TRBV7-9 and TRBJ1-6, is DTGVSQNPRHKITKRGQNVTFRCDPISEHNRLYWYRQTLGQGPEFLTYFQNEAQLEKSRLLSDRFSAERPKGSFSTLEIQRTEQGDSAMYLCASSPTLGGYNSPLHFGNGTRLTVT.

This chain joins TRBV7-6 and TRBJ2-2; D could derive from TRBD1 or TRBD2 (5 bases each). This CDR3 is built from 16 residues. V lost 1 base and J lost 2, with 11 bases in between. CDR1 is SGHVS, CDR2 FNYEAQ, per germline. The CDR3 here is CASSLDGGFNTGELFF. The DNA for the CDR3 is TGTGCCAGCAGCTTAGATGGGGGATTCAACACCGGGGAGCTGTTTTTT. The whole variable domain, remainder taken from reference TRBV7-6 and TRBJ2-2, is GAGVSQSPRYKVTKRGQDVALRCDPISGHVSLYWYRQALGQGPEFLTYFNYEAQQDKSGLPNDRFSAERPEGSISTLTIQRTEQRDSAMYRCASSLDGGFNTGELFFGEGSRLTVL.

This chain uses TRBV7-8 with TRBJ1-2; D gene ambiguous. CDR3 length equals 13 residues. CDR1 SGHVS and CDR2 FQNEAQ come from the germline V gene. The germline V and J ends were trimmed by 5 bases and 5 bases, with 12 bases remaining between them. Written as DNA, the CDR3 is TGTGCCAGCAGCGATCTTACGGGGTATGGCTACACCTTC. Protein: CASSDLTGYGYTF.

Here the CDR3 DNA reads TGTGCCGTTGGGACGGTAACCTACGAGCAGTACTTC. This sequence encodes CAVGTVTYEQYF. The V call is TRBV27, the J call TRBJ2-7; D tentatively fits TRBD1 or TRBD2 (5 bases each). V gave up 11 bases and J gave up 2 bases, with 13 bases separating them. The CDR3 spans 12 residues. CDR1 and CDR2 (germline): MNHEY, SMNVEV (reference sequence).

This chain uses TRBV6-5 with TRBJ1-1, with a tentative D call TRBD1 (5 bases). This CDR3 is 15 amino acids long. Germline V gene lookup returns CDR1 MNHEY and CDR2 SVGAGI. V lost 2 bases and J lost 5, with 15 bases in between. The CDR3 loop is CASSYLSGGGTEAFF. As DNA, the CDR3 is TGTGCCAGCAGTTACCTCTCCGGGGGTGGTACTGAAGCTTTCTTT.

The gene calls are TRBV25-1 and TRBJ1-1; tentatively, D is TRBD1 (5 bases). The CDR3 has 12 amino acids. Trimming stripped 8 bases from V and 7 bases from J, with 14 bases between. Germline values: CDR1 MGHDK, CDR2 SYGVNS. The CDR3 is CASGSGVFEAFF. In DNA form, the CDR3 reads TGTGCCAGCGGGTCGGGGGTATTTGAAGCTTTCTTT.

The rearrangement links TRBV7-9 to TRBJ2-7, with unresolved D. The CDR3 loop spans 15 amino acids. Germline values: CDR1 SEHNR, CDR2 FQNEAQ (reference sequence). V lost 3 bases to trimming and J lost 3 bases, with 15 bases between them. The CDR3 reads CASSFGSAANYEQYF. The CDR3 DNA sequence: TGTGCCAGCAGCTTCGGCTCGGCGGCTAACTACGAGCAGTACTTC.